The TCR beta chain under discussion was sequenced for a study of long-term antiretroviral therapy in people with HIV. This clone came up once. CDR1 is MNHNY and CDR2 is SVGAGI in the germline V gene (reference sequence). The V segment lost 2 bases and the J segment 4 bases; nucleotides outside the gene matches: 3. CDR3 size: 15 residues. Survey-level resolution applied to immunoSEQ assay v3.0. Only in-frame clones appear in the TCRdb table, and some are missing; sequencing was by immunoSEQ multiplex PCR. Here the sample spans around 30,000 clones, about 94% being singletons. The sample consisted of unsorted PBMCs, taken about 7.4 years after starting antiretroviral therapy. The clonotype was recovered from a man aged 50 or older with HIV. This rearrangement joins TRBV6-6 to TRBJ2-2; 8 bases align to TRBD1. CDR3 sequence (DNA): TGTGCCAGCAGTTACGGAGGACAGGGCACCGGGGAGCTGTTTTTT. It translates to CASSYGGQGTGELFF.